This T cell receptor (beta chain) was retrieved from a study of T cell responses to AZD1222 COVID-19 vaccine. The study pooled second doses at about 4 or about 12 weeks. Broader study findings: The study found Spike-specific TCR breadth and depth rose after two AZD1222 doses. CD4 TCRs covered the whole spike, strongest at regions 160-218 and 743-854.

Sequencing was performed with immunoSEQ multiplex PCR; in TCRdb, only in-frame clones are kept and a portion is missing. The sample yields 120,000 to 150,000 clones, roughly 89% seen once. In regard to this clone: Its antigen is unknown.

This CDR3 contains 15 residues. The germline gives CDR1 SGDLS, CDR2 YYNGEE. Trimming took 3 bases from V and 1 from J; bases not matched to a gene: 7. This sequence was found in an adult who received the AZD1222 COVID-19 vaccine. The input for sequencing was peripheral blood, taken 28 days after the second AZD1222 dose. This chain uses TRBV9 with TRBJ2-7; 7 bases align to TRBD1. CDR3 nucleotide sequence: TGTGCCAGCAGCGCCAGGCCGGGACAGTCCTACGAGCAGTACTTC. It yields the protein CASSARPGQSYEQYF.